This paragraph reports one T cell receptor (beta chain). Its antigen is still unknown. The entry originates in a study of cytomegalovirus exposure and HLA in healthy donors. Study background: HLA-typed donors were the source of tens of millions of unique TCRs held in an early data release. Study-wide points: A cluster of highly shared sequence variants was likely a sequencing artifact.

The study ran its PCR with 60 Vbeta and 13 Jbeta primers. TCRdb keeps only in-frame clones here, not all; method: immunoSEQ multiplex PCR. The table records 150,000 to 200,000 clones, approximately 85% of them present only once. The CDR3 totals 17 residues. The germline V gene has CDR1 LNHNV and CDR2 YYDKDF (reference sequence). With 0 bases removed from V and 0 bases from J, the gap between germline ends came to 15 bases. This chain uses TRBV15 with TRBJ2-7, with D perhaps matching TRBD2 (5 bases). The sequenced sample was PBMCs. This TCR derives from a woman aged 50 to 60 in good health and CMV-seronegative. As DNA, the CDR3 is TGTGCCACCAGCAGAGATGGGTCGCGGGTGAGCTCCTACGAGCAGTACTTC. This codes for CATSRDGSRVSSYEQYF. Supplemented by reference TRBV15 and TRBJ2-7, the full variable domain reads DAMVIQNPRYQVTQFGKPVTLSCSQTLNHNVMYWYQQKSSQAPKLLFHYYDKDFNNEADTPDNFQSRRPNTSFCFLDIRSPGLGDTAMYLCATSRDGSRVSSYEQYFGPGTRLTVT.